This entry concerns a single TCR beta chain. This entry comes from a study of tumor-infiltrating lymphocytes in oesophageal squamous cell carcinoma. From the PCR reads, TCRdb called clonotypes with MiXCR, one entry per CDR3 protein. The sample holds under 20,000 distinct CDR3 sequences, approximately 45% seen once. The V and J ends lost 0 bases and 14 bases, in that order; junction bases with no gene match: 20. CDR1 and CDR2 (germline): SGHDT, YYEEEE. The CDR3 has 17 residues. The sequence came from a female donor with esophageal squamous cell carcinoma. Sequenced: normal esophageal tissue next to the tumor. The chain joins TRBV5-6 to TRBJ2-3; 8 positions agree with TRBD2. The CDR3 DNA is TGTGCCAGCAGCTTGGGCAGCGGGAGACCCGACACCGGGGAGCTGTATTTT. It yields the protein CASSLGSGRPDTGELYF.